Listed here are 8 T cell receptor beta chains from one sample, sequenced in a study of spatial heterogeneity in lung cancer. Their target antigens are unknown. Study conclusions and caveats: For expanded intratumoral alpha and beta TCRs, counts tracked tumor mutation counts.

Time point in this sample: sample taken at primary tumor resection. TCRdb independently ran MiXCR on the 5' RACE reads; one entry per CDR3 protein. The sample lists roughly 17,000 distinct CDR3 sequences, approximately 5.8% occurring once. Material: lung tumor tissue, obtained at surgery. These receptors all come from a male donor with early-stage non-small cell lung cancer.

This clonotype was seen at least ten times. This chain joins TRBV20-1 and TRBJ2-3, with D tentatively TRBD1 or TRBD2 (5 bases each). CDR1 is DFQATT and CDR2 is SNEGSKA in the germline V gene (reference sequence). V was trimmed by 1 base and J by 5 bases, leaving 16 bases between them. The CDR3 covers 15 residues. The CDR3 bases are TGCAGTGCTAGAGGCAGGGAGTCTCATCGAGATACGCAGTATTTT. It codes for CSARGRESHRDTQYF.

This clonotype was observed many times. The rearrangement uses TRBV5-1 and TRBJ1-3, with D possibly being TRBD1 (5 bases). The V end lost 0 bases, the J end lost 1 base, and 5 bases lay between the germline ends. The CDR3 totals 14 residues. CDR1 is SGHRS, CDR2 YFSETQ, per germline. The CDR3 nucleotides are TGCGCCAGCAGCTTGGGACAGTCTGGAAACACCATATATTTT. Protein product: CASSLGQSGNTIYF. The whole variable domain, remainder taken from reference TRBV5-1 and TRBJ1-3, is KAGVTQTPRYLIKTRGQQVTLSCSPISGHRSVSWYQQTPGQGLQFLFEYFSETQRNKGNFPGRFSGRQFSNSRSEMNVSTLELGDSALYLCASSLGQSGNTIYFGEGSWLTVV.

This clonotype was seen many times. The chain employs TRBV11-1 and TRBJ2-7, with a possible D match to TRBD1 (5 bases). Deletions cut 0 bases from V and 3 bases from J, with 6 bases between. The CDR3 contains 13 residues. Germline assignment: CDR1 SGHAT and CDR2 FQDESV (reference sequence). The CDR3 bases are TGTGCCAGCAGCTTAGCGACAGTCTACGAGCAGTACTTC. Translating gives CASSLATVYEQYF.

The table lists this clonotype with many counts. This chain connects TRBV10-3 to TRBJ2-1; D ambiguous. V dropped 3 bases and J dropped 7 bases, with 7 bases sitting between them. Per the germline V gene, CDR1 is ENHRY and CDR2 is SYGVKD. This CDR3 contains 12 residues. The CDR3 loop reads CAISDFRNEQFF. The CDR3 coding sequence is TGTGCCATCAGTGATTTTAGGAATGAGCAGTTCTTC.

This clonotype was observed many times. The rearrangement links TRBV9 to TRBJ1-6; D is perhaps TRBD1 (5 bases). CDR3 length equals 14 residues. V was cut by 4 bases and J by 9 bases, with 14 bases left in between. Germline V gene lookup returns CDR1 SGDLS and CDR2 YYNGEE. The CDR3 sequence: CASSPMGGRSPLHF. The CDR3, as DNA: TGTGCCAGCAGCCCGATGGGGGGACGTTCACCCCTCCACTTT. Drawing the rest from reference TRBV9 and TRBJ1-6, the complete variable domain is DSGVTQTPKHLITATGQRVTLRCSPRSGDLSVYWYQQSLDQGLQFLIQYYNGEERAKGNILERFSAQQFPDLHSELNLSSLELGDSALYFCASSPMGGRSPLHFGNGTRLTVT.

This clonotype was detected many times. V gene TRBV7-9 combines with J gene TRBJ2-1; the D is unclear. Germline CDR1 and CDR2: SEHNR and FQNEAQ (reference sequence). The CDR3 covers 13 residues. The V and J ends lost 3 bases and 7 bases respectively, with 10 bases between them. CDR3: CASSFDTRNEQFF. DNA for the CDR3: TGTGCCAGCAGCTTCGATACCCGGAATGAGCAGTTCTTC.

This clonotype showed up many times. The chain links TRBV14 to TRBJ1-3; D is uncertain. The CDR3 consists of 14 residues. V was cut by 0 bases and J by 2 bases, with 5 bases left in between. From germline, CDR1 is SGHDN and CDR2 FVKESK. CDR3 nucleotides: TGTGCCAGCAGCCAAGATATGACTGGAAACACCATATATTTT. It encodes CASSQDMTGNTIYF.

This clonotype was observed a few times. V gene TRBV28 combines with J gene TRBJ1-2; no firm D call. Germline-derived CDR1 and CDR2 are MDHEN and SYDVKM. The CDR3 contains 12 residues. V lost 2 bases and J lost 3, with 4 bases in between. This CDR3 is CASSLLHYGYTF. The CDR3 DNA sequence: TGTGCCAGCAGTTTACTTCACTATGGCTACACCTTC.